These T cell receptor beta chains were read from a single sample in a study of cytomegalovirus exposure and HLA in healthy donors. The assay was immunoSEQ multiplex PCR, and TCRdb's table has in-frame clones only and misses some. This sample carries 150,000 to 200,000 clones, roughly 87% of them seen once, and the ten largest clones take about 0.23%. The sample taken for sequencing was PBMCs. The receptors were gathered from a girl under three years old in good health and CMV-seronegative. Each CDR3 is given with its conserved first and last residue. The D gene is left open where the match is weak. Size is stated for part of the rows, as once, few or many counts, or as a class when the clone is expanded.

DNA	CDR3	size	D	V	J
TGTGCCATCAGTGGGGGACAGGACGTTCAGCAGTACTTC	CAISGGQDVQQYF	.	TRBD1	TRBV10-3	TRBJ2-7
TGTGCCAGCAGTCAGTTAGGGAGCTCCTACAATGAGCAGTTCTTC	CASSQLGSSYNEQFF	.	.	TRBV27	TRBJ2-1
TGCGCCAGCAGCTTGGAGGTTTCGGGGGTCAATTCACCCCTCCACTTT	CASSLEVSGVNSPLHF	.	.	TRBV5-1	TRBJ1-6
TGTGCCAGCAGCATCGGACAGGGGAACGCTGGAAACACCATATATTTT	CASSIGQGNAGNTIYF	.	.	TRBV21-1	TRBJ1-3
TGTGCCAGCAGCTTTCACTTAGTCGGGGTAGCGGGAGTTTCATACGAGCAGTACTTC	CASSFHLVGVAGVSYEQYF	.	TRBD2	TRBV7-8	TRBJ2-7
TGTGCCAGCAGCTTAGAGGGCGGGGGGGTACAGTACTTC	CASSLEGGGVQYF	.	TRBD2	TRBV7-2	TRBJ2-5
TGTGCCAGCAGTGAAGTTCTAGGTTCAGGGATAATCTACGAGCAGTACTTC	CASSEVLGSGIIYEQYF	.	.	TRBV6-1	TRBJ2-7
TGCGCCAGCAGCCAAGGGACATCCACTGAAGCTTTCTTT	CASSQGTSTEAFF	.	.	TRBV5-1	TRBJ1-1
TGTGCCAGCAGTCGAGCGGGAAGTGTGGATACGCAGTATTTT	CASSRAGSVDTQYF	.	TRBD2	TRBV7-2	TRBJ2-3
TGTGCCAGTAAGCAGGGGCCCTCTGGAAACACCATATATTTT	CASKQGPSGNTIYF	.	.	TRBV19	TRBJ1-3
TGTGCCAGCACAAATACAGAGAGCAATCAGCCCCAGCATTTT	CASTNTESNQPQHF	.	.	TRBV2	TRBJ1-5
TGTGCCAGTAGTTCCCTAGCGAGGACCTACGAGCAGTACTTC	CASSSLARTYEQYF	.	.	TRBV19	TRBJ2-7
TGTGCCAGCAGTCCATCTCTTTCTATGGGCTACTATGGCTACACCTTC	CASSPSLSMGYYGYTF	few	.	TRBV2	TRBJ1-2
TGTGCCAGCAGCGAGGAGAGGGAGCGCCCGGAGACCCAGTACTTC	CASSEERERPETQYF	.	.	TRBV7-9	TRBJ2-5
TGTGCCAGCAGCTTAGAATTACCCCGGGAGGAGGGTGAAAAACTGTTTTTT	CASSLELPREEGEKLFF	.	.	TRBV7-6	TRBJ1-4
TGTGCCAGCAGCTTAAGACAGAACACTGAAGCTTTCTTT	CASSLRQNTEAFF	.	.	TRBV11-2	TRBJ1-1
TGTGCCAGCAGCTTAGGTCGGTACGAGCAGTACTTC	CASSLGRYEQYF	.	.	TRBV7-8	TRBJ2-7
TGTGCCAGCAGCAAGGACTCAAGGGTGGGTGAAAAACTGTTTTTT	CASSKDSRVGEKLFF	.	.	TRBV7-9	TRBJ1-4
TGTGCCACCAGCAGGGAAAGAGCGGTCCAGCAGTACTTC	CATSRERAVQQYF	.	.	TRBV15	TRBJ2-7
TGTGCCAGCTCACCCACAGGGAGGGATTCACCCCTCCACTTT	CASSPTGRDSPLHF	.	.	TRBV18	TRBJ1-6
TGTGCCAGCAGCGCCAGGACAGGGGGTGGCAATCAGCCCCAGCATTTT	CASSARTGGGNQPQHF	.	TRBD1	TRBV7-9	TRBJ1-5
TGCAGCGTACTAGCGGGGGGCACAGATACGCAGTATTTT	CSVLAGGTDTQYF	.	TRBD2	TRBV29-1	TRBJ2-3
TGTGCCAGCAGCTTAGCAGGGGGGAATGAAAAACTGTTTTTT	CASSLAGGNEKLFF	.	TRBD1	TRBV13	TRBJ1-4
TGTGCCAGCAGTTACGGGGGCCACGGGGACTATGGCTACACCTTC	CASSYGGHGDYGYTF	.	.	TRBV6-5	TRBJ1-2
TGCGCCAGCAGCCAAGGGACAAATAACTATGGCTACACCTTC	CASSQGTNNYGYTF	.	.	TRBV4-1	TRBJ1-2
TGCGCCAGCAGCCAAGATCTATACGATGGCTACACCTTC	CASSQDLYDGYTF	few	.	TRBV4-3	TRBJ1-2
TGTGCCAGCAGCATCCCTACAGGGGGCGTTCGTGGCTACACCTTC	CASSIPTGGVRGYTF	.	TRBD1	TRBV5-4	TRBJ1-2
TGTGCCAGCAGCGTAAGGCCGGGACTAGCGGGGGGCCGTACCTACAATGAGCAGTTCTTC	CASSVRPGLAGGRTYNEQFF	.	TRBD2	TRBV9	TRBJ2-1
TGTGCCAGCAGCATCGGACTAGCGACAGATACGCAGTATTTT	CASSIGLATDTQYF	once	TRBD2	TRBV5-6	TRBJ2-3
TGTGCCAGCAGTTCTGGGGCAGCTCCTCGAGCAGACACAGATACGCAGTATTTT	CASSSGAAPRADTDTQYF	.	.	TRBV28	TRBJ2-3
TGTGCCAGCAGCTTAGGAGGGTATGGCTACACCTTC	CASSLGGYGYTF	.	.	TRBV11-2	TRBJ1-2
TGCGCCAGCAGCCTTGGACAGGAGGGACCCTACGAGCAGTACTTC	CASSLGQEGPYEQYF	.	.	TRBV4-3	TRBJ2-7
TGTGCCAGCAGTACACTTCCGGGACAGGGGGCGAACACTGAAGCTTTCTTT	CASSTLPGQGANTEAFF	.	TRBD1	TRBV6-4	TRBJ1-1
TGTGCCAGTAGTATAGATAGCGGGGGGAGCTCCTACAATGAGCAGTTCTTC	CASSIDSGGSSYNEQFF	.	TRBD2	TRBV19	TRBJ2-1
TGTGCCAGCAGCTCTCACAGGACTAATTCACCCCTCCACTTT	CASSSHRTNSPLHF	.	.	TRBV7-2	TRBJ1-6
TGCGCCAGCAGCCAATCTCTCAGGGCCTACGAGCAGTACTTC	CASSQSLRAYEQYF	.	.	TRBV4-3	TRBJ2-7
TGTGCCAGCAGCTTAACGGCTAGCGGGATCAGCACAGATACGCAGTATTTT	CASSLTASGISTDTQYF	few	TRBD2	TRBV7-3	TRBJ2-3
TGTGCCATCAGTGAGAGAGGACAGAACTATGGCTACACCTTC	CAISERGQNYGYTF	.	.	TRBV10-3	TRBJ1-2
TGTGCCAGTAGTATAGTAGGACTAGCGAGCGACAATGAGCAGTTCTTC	CASSIVGLASDNEQFF	.	TRBD2	TRBV19	TRBJ2-1
TGTGCCAGCAGCGGCGGGGGGTACGCAGATACGCAGTATTTT	CASSGGGYADTQYF	.	TRBD2	TRBV9	TRBJ2-3
TGTGCCAGCAGTCAAACCGGGACAGTCAGTGAAAAACTGTTTTTT	CASSQTGTVSEKLFF	.	TRBD1	TRBV6-1	TRBJ1-4
TGTGCTAGTGCTTTTGGTACTTCGGCGGGGGTAAAAGAGACCCAGTACTTC	CASAFGTSAGVKETQYF	.	TRBD2	TRBV12-5	TRBJ2-5
TGTGCCAGCAGCCCCAGGGGTGCGGGTAATTCACCCCTCCACTTT	CASSPRGAGNSPLHF	.	.	TRBV7-2	TRBJ1-6
TGCGCCAGCAGGTCCAGGGCCCCACACACAGATACGCAGTATTTT	CASRSRAPHTDTQYF	.	.	TRBV5-1	TRBJ2-3
TGTGCCAGCAGTGAAACAGATCTTAATTCACCCCTCCACTTT	CASSETDLNSPLHF	.	.	TRBV6-1	TRBJ1-6
TGTGCCATCAGTGAAGGGACAGGGGGCGCGTCCGAGCAGTTCTTC	CAISEGTGGASEQFF	.	TRBD1	TRBV10-3	TRBJ2-1